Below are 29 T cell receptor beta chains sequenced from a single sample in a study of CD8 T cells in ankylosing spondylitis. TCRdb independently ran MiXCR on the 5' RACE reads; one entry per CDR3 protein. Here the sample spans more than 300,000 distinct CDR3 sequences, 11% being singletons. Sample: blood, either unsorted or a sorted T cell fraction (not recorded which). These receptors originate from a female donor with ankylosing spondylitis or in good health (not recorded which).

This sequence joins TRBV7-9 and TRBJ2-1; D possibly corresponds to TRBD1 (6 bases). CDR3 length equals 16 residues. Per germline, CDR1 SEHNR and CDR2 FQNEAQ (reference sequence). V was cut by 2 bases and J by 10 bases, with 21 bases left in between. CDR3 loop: CASSLYLGQGTGEQFF. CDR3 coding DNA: TGTGCCAGCAGCTTATACCTGGGCCAGGGGACGGGAGAGCAGTTCTTC.

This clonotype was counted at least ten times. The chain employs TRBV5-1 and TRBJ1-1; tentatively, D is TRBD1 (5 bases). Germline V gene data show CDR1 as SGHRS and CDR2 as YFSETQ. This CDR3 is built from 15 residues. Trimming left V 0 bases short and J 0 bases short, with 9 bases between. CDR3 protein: CASSLGGDMNTEAFF. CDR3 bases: TGCGCCAGCAGCTTGGGGGGGGATATGAACACTGAAGCTTTCTTT.

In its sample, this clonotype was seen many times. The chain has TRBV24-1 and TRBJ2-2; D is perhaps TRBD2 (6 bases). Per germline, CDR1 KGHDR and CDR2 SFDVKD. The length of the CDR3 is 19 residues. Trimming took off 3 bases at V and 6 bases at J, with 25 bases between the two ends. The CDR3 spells CATSDTARRAFVTPGELFF. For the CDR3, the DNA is TGTGCCACCAGTGATACGGCCCGGAGGGCTTTCGTTACGCCCGGGGAGCTGTTTTTT.

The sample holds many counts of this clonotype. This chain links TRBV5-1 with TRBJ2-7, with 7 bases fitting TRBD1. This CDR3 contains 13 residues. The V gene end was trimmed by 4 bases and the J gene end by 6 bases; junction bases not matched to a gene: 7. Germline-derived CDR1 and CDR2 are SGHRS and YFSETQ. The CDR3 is CASSPSTGSEQYF. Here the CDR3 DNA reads TGCGCCAGCAGCCCATCGACAGGGTCCGAGCAGTACTTC.

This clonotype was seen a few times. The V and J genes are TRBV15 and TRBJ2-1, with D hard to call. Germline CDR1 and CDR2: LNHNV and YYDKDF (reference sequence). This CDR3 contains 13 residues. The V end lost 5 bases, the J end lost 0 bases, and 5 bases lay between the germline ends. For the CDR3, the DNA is TGTGCCACCAGCGCCTACTCCTACAATGAGCAGTTCTTC. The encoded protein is CATSAYSYNEQFF.

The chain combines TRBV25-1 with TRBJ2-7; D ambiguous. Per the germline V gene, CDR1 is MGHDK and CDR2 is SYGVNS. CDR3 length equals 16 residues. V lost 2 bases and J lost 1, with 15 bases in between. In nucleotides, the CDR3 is TGTGCCAGCAGTGAACACCCGCTGGCCTCTTCCTACGAGCAGTACTTC. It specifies CASSEHPLASSYEQYF.

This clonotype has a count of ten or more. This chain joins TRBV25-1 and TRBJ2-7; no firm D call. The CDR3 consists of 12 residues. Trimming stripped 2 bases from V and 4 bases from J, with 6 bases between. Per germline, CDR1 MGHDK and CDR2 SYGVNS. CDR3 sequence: CASSEGRYEQYF. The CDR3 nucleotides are TGTGCCAGCAGTGAAGGCCGGTACGAGCAGTACTTC.

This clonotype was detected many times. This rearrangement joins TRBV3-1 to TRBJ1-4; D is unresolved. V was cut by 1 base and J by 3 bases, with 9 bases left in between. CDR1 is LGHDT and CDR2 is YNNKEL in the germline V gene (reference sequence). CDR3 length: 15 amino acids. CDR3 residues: CASSQGPSSNEKLFF. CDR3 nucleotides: TGTGCCAGCAGCCAAGGGCCGTCCTCTAATGAAAAACTGTTTTTT.

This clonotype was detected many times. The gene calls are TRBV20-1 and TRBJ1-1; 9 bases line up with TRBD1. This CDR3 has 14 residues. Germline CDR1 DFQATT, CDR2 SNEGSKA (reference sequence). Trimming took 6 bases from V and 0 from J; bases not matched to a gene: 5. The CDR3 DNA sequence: TGCAGTGCCCCCGGGACAGGGATGAACACTGAAGCTTTCTTT. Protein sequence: CSAPGTGMNTEAFF.

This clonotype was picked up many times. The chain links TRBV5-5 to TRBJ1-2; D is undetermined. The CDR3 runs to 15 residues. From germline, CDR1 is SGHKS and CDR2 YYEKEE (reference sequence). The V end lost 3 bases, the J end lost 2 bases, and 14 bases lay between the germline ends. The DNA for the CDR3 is TGTGCCAGCAGCTCCTCGGGTGGTGGGAACTATGGCTACACCTTC. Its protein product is CASSSSGGGNYGYTF. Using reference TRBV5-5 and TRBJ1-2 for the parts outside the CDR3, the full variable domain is DAGVTQSPTHLIKTRGQQVTLRCSPISGHKSVSWYQQVLGQGPQFIFQYYEKEERGRGNFPDRFSARQFPNYSSELNVNALLLGDSALYLCASSSSGGGNYGYTFGSGTRLTVV.

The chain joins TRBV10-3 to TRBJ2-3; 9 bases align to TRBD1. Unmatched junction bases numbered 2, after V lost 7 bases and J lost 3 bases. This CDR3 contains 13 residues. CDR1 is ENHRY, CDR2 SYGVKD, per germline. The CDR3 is CAIKGQGTDTQYF. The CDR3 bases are TGTGCCATCAAGGGACAGGGAACAGATACGCAGTATTTT.

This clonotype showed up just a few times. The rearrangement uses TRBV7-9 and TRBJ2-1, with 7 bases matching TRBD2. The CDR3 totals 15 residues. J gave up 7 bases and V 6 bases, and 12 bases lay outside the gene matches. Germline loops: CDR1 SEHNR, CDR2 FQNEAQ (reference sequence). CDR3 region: CASRSLSRELNEQFF. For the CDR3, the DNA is TGTGCCAGCAGATCTCTATCGCGGGAGTTGAATGAGCAGTTCTTC. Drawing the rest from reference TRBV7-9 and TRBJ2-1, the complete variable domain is DTGVSQNPRHKITKRGQNVTFRCDPISEHNRLYWYRQTLGQGPEFLTYFQNEAQLEKSRLLSDRFSAERPKGSFSTLEIQRTEQGDSAMYLCASRSLSRELNEQFFGPGTRLTVL.

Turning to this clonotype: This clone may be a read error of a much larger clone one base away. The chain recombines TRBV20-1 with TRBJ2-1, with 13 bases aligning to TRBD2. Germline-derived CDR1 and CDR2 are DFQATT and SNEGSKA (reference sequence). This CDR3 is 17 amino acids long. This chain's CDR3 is CSALLAGGPDSYNEPFF. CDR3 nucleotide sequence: TGCAGTGCTCTACTAGCGGGGGGGCCGGACTCCTACAATGAGCCGTTCTTC.

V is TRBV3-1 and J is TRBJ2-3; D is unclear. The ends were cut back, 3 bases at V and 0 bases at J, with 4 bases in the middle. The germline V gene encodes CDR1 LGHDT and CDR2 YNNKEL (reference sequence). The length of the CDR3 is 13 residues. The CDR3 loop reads CASSQASTDTQYF. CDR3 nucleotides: TGTGCCAGCAGCCAGGCTAGCACAGATACGCAGTATTTT.

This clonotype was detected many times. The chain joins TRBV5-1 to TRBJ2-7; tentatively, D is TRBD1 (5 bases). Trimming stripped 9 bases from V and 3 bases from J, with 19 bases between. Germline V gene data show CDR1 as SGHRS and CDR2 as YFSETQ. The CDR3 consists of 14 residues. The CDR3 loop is CANLDSRRCYEQYF. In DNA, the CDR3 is TGCGCCAACCTTGACAGCCGGAGATGCTACGAGCAGTACTTC. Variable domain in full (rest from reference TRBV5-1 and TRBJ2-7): KAGVTQTPRYLIKTRGQQVTLSCSPISGHRSVSWYQQTPGQGLQFLFEYFSETQRNKGNFPGRFSGRQFSNSRSEMNVSTLELGDSALYLCANLDSRRCYEQYFGPGTRLTVT.

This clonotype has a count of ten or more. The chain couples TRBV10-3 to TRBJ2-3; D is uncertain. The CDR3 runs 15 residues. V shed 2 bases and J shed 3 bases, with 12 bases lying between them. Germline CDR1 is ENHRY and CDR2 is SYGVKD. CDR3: CAISETSVSTDTQYF. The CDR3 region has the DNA TGTGCCATCAGTGAGACAAGCGTTTCGACAGATACGCAGTATTTT.

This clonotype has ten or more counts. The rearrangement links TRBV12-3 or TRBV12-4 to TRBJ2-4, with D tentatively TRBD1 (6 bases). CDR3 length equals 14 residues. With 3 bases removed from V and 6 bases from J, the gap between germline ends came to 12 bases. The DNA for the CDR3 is TGTGCCAGCAGTTTGGGACAACCGGGAAACATTCAGTACTTC. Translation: CASSLGQPGNIQYF.

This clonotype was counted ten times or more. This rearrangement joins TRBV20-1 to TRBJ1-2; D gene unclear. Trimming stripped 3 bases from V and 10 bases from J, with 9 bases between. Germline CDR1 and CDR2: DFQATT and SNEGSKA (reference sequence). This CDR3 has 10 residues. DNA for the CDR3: TGCAGTGCTAGGTATCGGGACTACACCTTC. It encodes CSARYRDYTF.

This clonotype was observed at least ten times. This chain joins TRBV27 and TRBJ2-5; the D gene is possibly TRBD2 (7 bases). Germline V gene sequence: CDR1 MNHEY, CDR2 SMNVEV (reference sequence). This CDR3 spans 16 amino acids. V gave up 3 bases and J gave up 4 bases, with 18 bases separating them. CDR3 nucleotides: TGTGCCAGCAGTTTCAGTTTGGGGGGGCATGGAGAGACCCAGTACTTC. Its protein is CASSFSLGGHGETQYF.

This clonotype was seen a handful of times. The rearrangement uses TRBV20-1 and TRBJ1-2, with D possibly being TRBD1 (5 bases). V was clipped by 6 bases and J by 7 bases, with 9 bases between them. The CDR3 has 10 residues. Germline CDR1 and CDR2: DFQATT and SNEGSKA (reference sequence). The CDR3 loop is CSARDPGYTF. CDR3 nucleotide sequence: TGCAGTGCGAGGGACCCTGGCTACACCTTC.

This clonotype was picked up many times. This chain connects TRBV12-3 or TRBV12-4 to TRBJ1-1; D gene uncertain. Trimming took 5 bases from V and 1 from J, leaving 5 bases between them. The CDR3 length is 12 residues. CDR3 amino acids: CASSLRNTEAFF. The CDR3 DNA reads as TGTGCCAGCAGTCTCCGGAACACTGAAGCTTTCTTT.

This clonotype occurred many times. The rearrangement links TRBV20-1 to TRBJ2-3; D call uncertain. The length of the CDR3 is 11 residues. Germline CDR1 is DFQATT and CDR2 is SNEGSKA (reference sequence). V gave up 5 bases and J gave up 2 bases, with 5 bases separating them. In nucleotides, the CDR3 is TGCAGTGCTCGTTACACAGATACGCAGTATTTT. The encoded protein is CSARYTDTQYF.

In nucleotides, the CDR3 is TGCAGTCTCGCGGGGTATAAAGGCTACACCTTC. Translated, it gives CSLAGYKGYTF. The chain carries TRBV20-1 and TRBJ1-2, with unresolved D. The V end was cut by 8 bases, the J end by 8 bases, with 15 bases between. CDR1 is DFQATT and CDR2 is SNEGSKA in the germline V gene (reference sequence). The CDR3 loop spans 11 amino acids.

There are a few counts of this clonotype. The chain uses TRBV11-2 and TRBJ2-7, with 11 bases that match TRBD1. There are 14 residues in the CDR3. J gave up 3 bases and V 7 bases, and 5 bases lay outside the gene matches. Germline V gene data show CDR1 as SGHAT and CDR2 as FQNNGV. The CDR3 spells CASTVDRGLYEQYF. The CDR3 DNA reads TGTGCCAGCACCGTGGACAGGGGGCTCTACGAGCAGTACTTC.

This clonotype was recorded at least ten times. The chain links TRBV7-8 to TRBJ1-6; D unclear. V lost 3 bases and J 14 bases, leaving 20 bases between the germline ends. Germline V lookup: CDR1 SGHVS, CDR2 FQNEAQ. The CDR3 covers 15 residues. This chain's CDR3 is CASSLGSAGSEALHF. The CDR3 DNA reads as TGTGCCAGCAGCTTGGGGAGTGCGGGGTCGGAGGCCCTCCACTTT.

CDR3 coding DNA: TGTGCCAGCAGCCAACTCGACACAAGCGGGGAGCTGTTTTTT. Translated, it gives CASSQLDTSGELFF. This chain joins TRBV3-1 and TRBJ2-2; unclear D gene. This CDR3 is built from 14 residues. The V gene's germline CDR1 is LGHDT and CDR2 YNNKEL (reference sequence). V shed 2 bases and J shed 7 bases, with 11 bases lying between them.

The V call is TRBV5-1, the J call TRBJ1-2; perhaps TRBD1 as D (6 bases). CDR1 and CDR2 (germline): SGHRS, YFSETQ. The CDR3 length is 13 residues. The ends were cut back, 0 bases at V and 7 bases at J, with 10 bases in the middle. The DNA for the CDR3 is TGCGCCAGCAGCTTGGGGACAGCGGCTGGCTACACCTTC. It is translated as CASSLGTAAGYTF.

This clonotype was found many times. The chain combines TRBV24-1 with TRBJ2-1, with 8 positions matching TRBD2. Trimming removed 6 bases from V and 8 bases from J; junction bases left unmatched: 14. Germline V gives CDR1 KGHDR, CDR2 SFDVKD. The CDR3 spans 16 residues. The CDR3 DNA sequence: TGTGCCACCAGTACCCCCCCGGGCTCAGCGGGGGATGAGCAGTTCTTC. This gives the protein CATSTPPGSAGDEQFF.

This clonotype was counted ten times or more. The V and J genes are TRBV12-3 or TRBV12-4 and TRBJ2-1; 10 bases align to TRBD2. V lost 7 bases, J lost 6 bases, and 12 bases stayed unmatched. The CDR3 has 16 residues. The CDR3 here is CASTHHGLAEGNEQFF. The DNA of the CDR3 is TGTGCCAGCACCCACCACGGACTAGCGGAGGGCAATGAGCAGTTCTTC.